Described below is a single T cell receptor beta chain sequence and its context. Its antigen is as yet unknown. The source of the sample is a study of T cell responses to AZD1222 COVID-19 vaccine. Study-wide results and caveats: It was only after the peak T cell response that any repertoires were sampled. Possibly, clonal diversity was underestimated; donors were largely white British and included more females.

Germline CDR1 reads SGHAT; CDR2 reads FQNNGV. The CDR3 sequence is 16 residues long. Trimming removed 0 bases at V and 0 bases at J, with 12 bases between. Assay used: immunoSEQ multiplex PCR; TCRdb lists only in-frame clones, some missing. The repertoire consists of over 100,000 clones, with 85% to 95% occurring once and the leading ten covering approximately 7%. The material was peripheral blood, obtained on day 0 of AZD1222 vaccination. V and J are TRBV11-2 and TRBJ2-7; D not resolved. This sequence originates from an adult in good health. The CDR3 spells CASSLDSRRHSYEQYF. DNA of the CDR3: TGTGCCAGCAGCTTAGATTCGCGGAGACACTCCTACGAGCAGTACTTC.